This TCR beta chain is from a study of early T cells in non-severe SARS-CoV-2 infection. Study conclusions and caveats: The matching step, a VDJdb search, favored anti-spike CD8 responses and missed private and CD4 specificities.

Turning to this clonotype: Its antigen is not known.

Unique molecular identifiers (one per individual cDNA molecule) were attached. Using its own MiXCR run on the 5' RACE reads, TCRdb lists one record per CDR3 protein. This sample yields about 50,000 distinct CDR3 sequences, of which roughly 5.7% are seen a single time; 5.4% belongs to the top ten. The CDR3 totals 15 residues. With V trimmed by 8 bases and J by 7 bases, 9 bases remained unmatched. The origin of this receptor is an adult who was a healthcare worker with PCR-confirmed SARS-CoV-2 infection or an uninfected control (not recorded which). This material consisted of whole blood, taken at baseline. The chain joins TRBV23-1 to TRBJ1-6; 9 nucleotides line up with TRBD1. TRBV23-1 is noted as an ORF with a role that remains uncertain. CDR3 region: CASGSGTGLNSPLHF. CDR3 DNA: TGCGCCAGCGGCTCGGGGACAGGGCTGAATTCACCCCTCCACTTT.